This note documents a single T cell receptor beta chain sequence. What it binds is not known. This CDR3 has 15 amino acids. Germline loops: CDR1 MNHNS, CDR2 SASEGT. V lost 5 bases and J lost 3; bases outside the gene matches: 3. This sample was included in a study of identifying expanded T cells in peripheral blood. Whole-study results and caveats: Clone count variance between approximately two-week samples rose with total template count.

The assay was immunoSEQ multiplex PCR, and TCRdb's table has in-frame clones only and misses some. The data contain tens of thousands of clones, about 87% of them seen just once; the ten biggest clones take up 4.7%. Source material: blood. The rearrangement uses TRBV6-1 and TRBJ2-2; 10 positions agree with TRBD1. The source of this sequence is a person between 18 and 75 years old in good health. Here the CDR3 reads CASSPGTGDTGELFF. The CDR3 DNA is TGTGCCAGCAGTCCCGGGACAGGGGACACCGGGGAGCTGTTTTTT.